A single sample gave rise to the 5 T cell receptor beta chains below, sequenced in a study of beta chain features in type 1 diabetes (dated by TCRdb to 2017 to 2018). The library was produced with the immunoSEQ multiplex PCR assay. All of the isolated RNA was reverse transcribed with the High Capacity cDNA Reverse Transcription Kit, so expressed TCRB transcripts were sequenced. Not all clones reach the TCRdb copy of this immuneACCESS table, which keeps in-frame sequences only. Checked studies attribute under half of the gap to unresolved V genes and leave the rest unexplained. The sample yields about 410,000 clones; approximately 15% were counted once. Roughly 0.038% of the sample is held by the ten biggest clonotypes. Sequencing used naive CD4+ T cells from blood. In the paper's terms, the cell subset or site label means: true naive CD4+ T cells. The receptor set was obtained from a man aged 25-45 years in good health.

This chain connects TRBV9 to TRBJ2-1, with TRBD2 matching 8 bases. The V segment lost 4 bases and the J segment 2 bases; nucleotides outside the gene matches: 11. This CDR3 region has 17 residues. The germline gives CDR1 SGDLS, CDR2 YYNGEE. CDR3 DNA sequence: TGTGCCAGCAGCCTAAGCGGTAGCGGGGTCCCCTACAATGAGCAGTTCTTC. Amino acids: CASSLSGSGVPYNEQFF.

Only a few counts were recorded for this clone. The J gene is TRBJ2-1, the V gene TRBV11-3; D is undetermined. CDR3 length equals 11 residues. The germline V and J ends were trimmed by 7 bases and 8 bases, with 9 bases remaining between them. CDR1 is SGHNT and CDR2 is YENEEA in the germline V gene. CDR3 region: CASTLGDEQFF. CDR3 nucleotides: TGTGCCAGCACCCTTGGTGATGAGCAGTTCTTC.

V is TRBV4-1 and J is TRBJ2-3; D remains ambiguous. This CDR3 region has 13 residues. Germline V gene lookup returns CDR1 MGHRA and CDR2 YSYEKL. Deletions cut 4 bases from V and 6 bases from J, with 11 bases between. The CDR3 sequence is CASSPRIMDTQYF. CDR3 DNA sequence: TGCGCCAGCAGCCCGCGAATTATGGATACGCAGTATTTT.

The CDR3 sequence is CASSQDYGTGGYEQYV. The CDR3 bases are TGCGCCAGCAGCCAAGATTATGGGACAGGGGGTTACGAGCAGTACGTC. The genes are TRBV4-1 and TRBJ2-7, with 11 bases matching TRBD1. The trim removed 0 bases at V and 4 bases at J, leaving 5 bases unmatched. The germline V gene has CDR1 MGHRA and CDR2 YSYEKL. This CDR3 region has 16 residues.

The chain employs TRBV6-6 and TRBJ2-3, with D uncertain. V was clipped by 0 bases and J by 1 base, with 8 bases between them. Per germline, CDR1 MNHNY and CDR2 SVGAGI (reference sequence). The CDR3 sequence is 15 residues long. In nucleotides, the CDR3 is TGTGCCAGCAGTTACTCGTCTCGGGGCACAGATACGCAGTATTTT. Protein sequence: CASSYSSRGTDTQYF.